A selection of T cell receptor beta chains follows, all from one sample in a study of blood T cell repertoires in COVID-19. Sequenced by immunoSEQ multiplex PCR; TCRdb stores in-frame clones only, minus some. The table lists about 250,000 clones, 80% to 90% of them singletons. The specimen sequenced was PBMCs or T cells enriched from blood (not recorded which). The origin of the receptors is a woman between 40 and 55 years old who had been exposed to COVID-19. Each CDR3 is given with its conserved first and last residue. D genes are given only for firm matches. Only some rows state a clone size, as once, few, many or a class for expanded clones.

length	size	V	D	J	CDR3	DNA
15	NA	TRBV15	TRBD1	TRBJ1-2	CATSRETGGEPGYTF	TGTGCCACCAGCAGGGAGACAGGGGGCGAACCTGGCTACACCTTC
14	NA	TRBV5-1	NA	TRBJ1-2	CASSPGGGVWGYTF	TGCGCCAGCAGCCCCGGAGGCGGCGTTTGGGGCTACACCTTC
13	once	TRBV9	NA	TRBJ2-7	CASSVNEPYEQYF	TGTGCCAGCAGCGTAAACGAGCCCTACGAGCAGTACTTC
15	NA	TRBV19	TRBD1	TRBJ2-7	CASSPGTGPSYEQYF	TGTGCCAGTAGTCCCGGGACAGGCCCGTCCTACGAGCAGTACTTC
15	NA	TRBV4-3	TRBD1	TRBJ1-1	CATRRYYRGNTEAFF	TGCGCCACCCGGAGGTACTACAGGGGGAACACTGAAGCTTTCTTT
13	NA	TRBV28	TRBD1	TRBJ2-7	CASKGQGRSEQYF	TGTGCCAGCAAGGGACAGGGCAGGTCCGAGCAGTACTTC
11	few	TRBV12-3/TRBV12-4	NA	TRBJ2-5	CASSSEETQYF	TGTGCCAGCAGTTCCGAGGAGACCCAGTACTTC
15	NA	TRBV2	TRBD1	TRBJ2-7	CASSQGQGLSYEQYF	TGTGCCAGCAGCCAAGGACAGGGGCTCTCCTACGAGCAGTACTTC
15	NA	TRBV11-3	TRBD1	TRBJ2-7	CASSSAGTAVYEQYF	TGTGCCAGCAGCTCCGCCGGGACAGCCGTTTACGAGCAGTACTTC
15	NA	TRBV2	NA	TRBJ2-3	CASSKNPMRTDTQYF	TGTGCCAGCAGTAAGAACCCGATGCGGACAGATACGCAGTATTTT
14	NA	TRBV7-6	NA	TRBJ2-7	CASSLASQGPEQYF	TGTGCCAGCAGCTTAGCGTCTCAGGGGCCCGAGCAGTACTTC
18	once	TRBV4-3	NA	TRBJ2-3	CASSQGGQSASSTDTQYF	TGCGCCAGCAGCCAAGGAGGGCAGAGTGCGTCTAGCACAGATACGCAGTATTTT
11	NA	TRBV29-1	NA	TRBJ1-1	CSVEVSGRAFF	TGCAGCGTTGAAGTGTCGGGGAGGGCTTTCTTT
16	NA	TRBV23-1	NA	TRBJ2-7	CASSGFDRASSYEQYF	TGCGCCAGCAGCGGATTCGACAGAGCCTCATCCTACGAGCAGTACTTC
13	NA	TRBV9	NA	TRBJ1-2	CASSVAFSDGYTF	TGTGCCAGCAGCGTAGCTTTCTCGGATGGCTACACCTTC
18	once	TRBV4-2	TRBD2	TRBJ2-5	CASSQDQLAGGNQETQYF	TGTGCCAGCAGCCAAGATCAACTAGCGGGGGGCAACCAAGAGACCCAGTACTTC
15	NA	TRBV6-6	TRBD1	TRBJ2-3	CATHRGQEVTDTQYF	TGTGCCACGCATAGGGGACAGGAGGTAACAGATACGCAGTATTTT
15	NA	TRBV6-5	NA	TRBJ2-2	CASSKQIVDTGELFF	TGTGCCAGCAGTAAACAGATCGTGGACACCGGGGAGCTGTTTTTT
17	NA	TRBV4-2	NA	TRBJ1-4	CASSQDRPTERNEKLFF	TGTGCCAGCAGCCAAGATCGGCCGACAGAGAGGAATGAAAAACTGTTTTTT
19	NA	TRBV28	TRBD1	TRBJ1-3	CASSLFVLDRGTFGNTIYF	TGTGCCAGCAGTTTATTCGTTCTCGACAGGGGAACTTTTGGAAACACCATATATTTT
14	NA	TRBV27	TRBD1	TRBJ1-2	CASRTGQGADGYTF	TGTGCCAGCAGAACCGGACAGGGGGCTGATGGCTACACCTTC
15	NA	TRBV11-1	NA	TRBJ1-1	CASSYDSGPNTEAFF	TGTGCCAGCAGTTACGACAGCGGGCCCAACACTGAAGCTTTCTTT
14	NA	TRBV11-3	NA	TRBJ1-1	CASSLGAANTEAFF	TGTGCCAGCAGCTTGGGGGCTGCGAACACTGAAGCTTTCTTT
15	NA	TRBV4-2	NA	TRBJ1-4	CASSQAPLWTKKLFF	TGTGCCAGCAGCCAAGCCCCCCTCTGGACTAAAAAACTGTTTTTT
14	NA	TRBV14	NA	TRBJ1-1	CASSQGSGNTEAFF	TGTGCCAGCAGCCAAGGGTCAGGGAACACTGAAGCTTTCTTT
19	NA	TRBV3-1/TRBV3-2	TRBD1	TRBJ1-5	CASSHAGGRGIYSNQPQHF	TGTGCCAGCAGCCATGCAGGGGGCAGGGGAATATATAGCAATCAGCCCCAGCATTTT
11	NA	TRBV28	NA	TRBJ2-7	CASSLGTEQYF	TGTGCCAGCAGTTTGGGCACCGAGCAGTACTTC
18	NA	TRBV3-1/TRBV3-2	TRBD2	TRBJ2-7	CASSPKGLAGALWAEQYF	TGTGCCAGCAGCCCAAAAGGACTAGCGGGGGCCCTCTGGGCCGAGCAGTACTTC
16	NA	TRBV9	NA	TRBJ2-7	CASSVEAGGLSYEQYF	TGTGCCAGCAGCGTAGAAGCGGGCGGGCTCTCCTACGAGCAGTACTTC
19	NA	TRBV6-4	NA	TRBJ1-2	CASSDSGNDAPRTNYGYTF	TGTGCCAGCAGTGACTCGGGCAACGACGCCCCCCGAACTAACTATGGCTACACCTTC
16	NA	TRBV27	TRBD1	TRBJ2-7	CASSLSGQGWAYEQYF	TGTGCCAGCAGTTTATCGGGACAGGGATGGGCCTACGAGCAGTACTTC
14	NA	TRBV2	TRBD1	TRBJ2-7	CASSLNDRGNEQYF	TGTGCCAGCAGTCTTAACGACAGGGGAAACGAGCAGTACTTC
14	NA	TRBV2	NA	TRBJ2-2	CATQGGDNTGELFF	TGTGCCACCCAGGGCGGGGATAACACCGGGGAGCTGTTTTTT
14	NA	TRBV5-4	TRBD1	TRBJ1-2	CASGSTGAADGYTF	TGTGCCAGCGGAAGCACAGGGGCGGCAGATGGCTACACCTTC
18	NA	TRBV18	TRBD1	TRBJ1-3	CASSPPGGAEQGGNTIYF	TGTGCCAGCTCACCACCAGGGGGCGCGGAACAAGGTGGAAACACCATATATTTT
13	NA	TRBV9	TRBD1	TRBJ1-1	CASSAPGTAEAFF	TGTGCCAGCAGCGCCCCCGGGACAGCAGAAGCTTTCTTT
13	NA	TRBV5-6	NA	TRBJ1-2	CASSFTTNYGYTF	TGTGCCAGCAGCTTCACAACTAACTATGGCTACACCTTC
17	once	TRBV4-2	TRBD2	TRBJ2-3	CASSQEGVAGGRDTQYF	TGTGCCAGCAGCCAAGAGGGGGTAGCGGGGGGCCGGGATACGCAGTATTTT
18	NA	TRBV12-5	NA	TRBJ1-2	CASGPYRRDWGIGSGYTF	TGTGCTAGTGGCCCATATCGCCGGGACTGGGGGATCGGGTCGGGCTACACCTTC
13	NA	TRBV28	NA	TRBJ2-5	CASSLDGQKTQYF	TGTGCCAGCAGTTTAGACGGACAAAAGACCCAGTACTTC
14	NA	TRBV7-3	TRBD1	TRBJ1-2	CASSSSTGRDGYTF	TGTGCCAGCAGCTCCTCGACAGGGAGAGATGGCTACACCTTC
15	few	TRBV24-1	NA	TRBJ2-5	CATSHHGGGEETQYF	TGTGCCACCAGTCATCACGGCGGGGGCGAGGAGACCCAGTACTTC
16	NA	TRBV6-6	TRBD1	TRBJ2-3	CASSYRGQKSTDTQYF	TGTGCCAGCAGTTACCGGGGACAGAAAAGCACAGATACGCAGTATTTT
14	few	TRBV6-5	NA	TRBJ1-5	CASSTTGNGQPQHF	TGTGCCAGCAGTACAACAGGGAACGGTCAGCCCCAGCATTTT
13	NA	TRBV27	TRBD1	TRBJ1-2	CASSPTGNYGYTF	TGTGCCAGCAGCCCGACAGGGAACTATGGCTACACCTTC
14	NA	TRBV7-6	NA	TRBJ2-3	CASNFGGPTDTQYF	TGTGCCAGCAACTTCGGGGGGCCAACAGATACGCAGTATTTT
12	NA	TRBV7-9	NA	TRBJ2-3	CASSQLGDTQYF	TGTGCCAGCAGCCAACTAGGGGATACGCAGTATTTT
14	NA	TRBV9	NA	TRBJ2-3	CASTRGPREDTQYF	TGTGCCAGCACCAGAGGCCCCAGGGAAGATACGCAGTATTTT
15	NA	TRBV5-8	TRBD1	TRBJ1-2	CASSFPGQRDYGYTF	TGTGCCAGCAGCTTTCCGGGACAGCGAGACTATGGCTACACCTTC
14	NA	TRBV6-5	TRBD1	TRBJ2-5	CASMGTGGVETQYF	TGTGCCAGCATGGGGACAGGGGGCGTAGAGACCCAGTACTTC
16	NA	TRBV9	TRBD2	TRBJ2-1	CASSPRGSGGGYEQFF	TGTGCCAGCAGCCCCCGGGGTAGCGGGGGAGGCTATGAGCAGTTCTTC
14	few	TRBV5-1	TRBD1	TRBJ1-2	CASSLGQGNYGYTF	TGCGCCAGCAGCTTGGGACAGGGAAACTATGGCTACACCTTC
18	NA	TRBV11-2	TRBD2	TRBJ2-5	CASSLVAPKRGAKETQYF	TGTGCCAGCAGCTTAGTAGCCCCCAAGCGGGGGGCGAAAGAGACCCAGTACTTC
13	NA	TRBV7-8	NA	TRBJ1-2	CASSFGLLEVYTF	TGTGCCAGCAGCTTTGGACTTCTCGAGGTGTACACCTTC
17	NA	TRBV28	NA	TRBJ1-5	CASSSRRVTGHPGPQHF	TGTGCCAGCAGTTCCCGACGAGTCACAGGGCACCCGGGGCCCCAGCATTTT
15	once	TRBV7-8	TRBD1	TRBJ2-1	CASSLAPTGDSKQFF	TGTGCCAGCAGCTTAGCCCCGACAGGGGATAGCAAGCAGTTCTTC
16	NA	TRBV6-5	NA	TRBJ1-3	CASSYSTGNPGNTIYF	TGTGCCAGCAGTTACTCCACAGGGAACCCTGGAAACACCATATATTTT
13	NA	TRBV5-5	TRBD1	TRBJ1-1	CASSQDRGTEAFF	TGTGCCAGCAGCCAGGACAGGGGCACTGAAGCTTTCTTT
13	once	TRBV4-2	NA	TRBJ1-2	CASSQERQGGYTF	TGTGCCAGCAGCCAAGAACGGCAGGGTGGCTACACCTTC